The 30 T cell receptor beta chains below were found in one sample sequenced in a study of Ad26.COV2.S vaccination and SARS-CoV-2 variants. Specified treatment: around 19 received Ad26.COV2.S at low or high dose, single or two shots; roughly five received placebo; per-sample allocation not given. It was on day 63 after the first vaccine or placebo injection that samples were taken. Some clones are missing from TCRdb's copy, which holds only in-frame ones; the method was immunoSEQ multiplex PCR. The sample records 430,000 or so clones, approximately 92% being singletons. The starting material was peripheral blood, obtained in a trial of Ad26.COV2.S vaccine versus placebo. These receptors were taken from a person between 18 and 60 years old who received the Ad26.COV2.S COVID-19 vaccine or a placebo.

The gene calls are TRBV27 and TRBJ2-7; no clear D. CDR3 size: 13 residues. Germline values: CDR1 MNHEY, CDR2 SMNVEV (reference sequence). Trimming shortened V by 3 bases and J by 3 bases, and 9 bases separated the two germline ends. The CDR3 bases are TGTGCCAGCAGTTTCGGGCCATACTACGAGCAGTACTTC. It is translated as CASSFGPYYEQYF.

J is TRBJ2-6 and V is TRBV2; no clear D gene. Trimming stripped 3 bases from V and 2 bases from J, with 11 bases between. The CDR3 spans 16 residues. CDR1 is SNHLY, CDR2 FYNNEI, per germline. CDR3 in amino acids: CASSDWEGAGANVLTF. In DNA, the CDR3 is TGTGCCAGCAGTGACTGGGAAGGCGCTGGGGCCAACGTCCTGACTTTC.

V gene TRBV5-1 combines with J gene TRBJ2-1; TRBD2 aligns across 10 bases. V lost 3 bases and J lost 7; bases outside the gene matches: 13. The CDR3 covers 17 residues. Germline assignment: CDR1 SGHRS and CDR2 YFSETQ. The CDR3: CASSSDPSGRGRNEQFF. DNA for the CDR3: TGCGCCAGCAGCTCGGATCCCAGCGGGAGGGGGCGGAATGAGCAGTTCTTC.

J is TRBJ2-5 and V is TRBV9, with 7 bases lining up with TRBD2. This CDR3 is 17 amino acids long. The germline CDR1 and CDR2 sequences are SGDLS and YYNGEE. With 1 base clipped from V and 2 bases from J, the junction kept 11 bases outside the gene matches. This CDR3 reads CASSVLPGPSGQETQYF. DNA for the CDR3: TGTGCCAGCAGCGTACTACCGGGGCCTAGCGGTCAAGAGACCCAGTACTTC.

The CDR3 region has the DNA TGCGCCAGCAACCAGACTAGCGGGAGTATTTGGTTCTACAATGAGCAGTTCTTC. This encodes CASNQTSGSIWFYNEQFF. The chain has TRBV4-3 and TRBJ2-1; 12 bases match TRBD2. J lost 3 bases, V lost 7 bases, and 13 bases had no gene match. The CDR3 has 18 residues. Germline-derived CDR1 and CDR2 are LGHNA and YSLEER.

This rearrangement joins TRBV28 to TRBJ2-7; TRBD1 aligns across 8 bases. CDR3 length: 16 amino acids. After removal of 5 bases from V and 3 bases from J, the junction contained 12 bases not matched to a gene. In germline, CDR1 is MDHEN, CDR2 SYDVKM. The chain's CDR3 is CASSQSSGTGIYEQYF. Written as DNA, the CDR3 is TGTGCCAGCAGTCAATCGTCCGGGACAGGAATCTACGAGCAGTACTTC.

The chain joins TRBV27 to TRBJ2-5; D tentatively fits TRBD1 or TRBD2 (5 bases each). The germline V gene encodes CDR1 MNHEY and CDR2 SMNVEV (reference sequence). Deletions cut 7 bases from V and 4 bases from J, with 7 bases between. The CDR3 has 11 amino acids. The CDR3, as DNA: TGTGCCAGCAAGAGGGGAGAGACCCAGTACTTC. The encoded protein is CASKRGETQYF.

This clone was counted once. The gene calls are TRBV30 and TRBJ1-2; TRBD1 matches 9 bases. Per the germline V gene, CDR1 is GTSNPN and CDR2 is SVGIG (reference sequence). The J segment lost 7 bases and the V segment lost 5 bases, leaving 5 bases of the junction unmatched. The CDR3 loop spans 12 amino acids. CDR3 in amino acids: CAWVGGQGGYTF. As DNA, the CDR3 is TGTGCCTGGGTGGGGGGACAGGGTGGCTACACCTTC.

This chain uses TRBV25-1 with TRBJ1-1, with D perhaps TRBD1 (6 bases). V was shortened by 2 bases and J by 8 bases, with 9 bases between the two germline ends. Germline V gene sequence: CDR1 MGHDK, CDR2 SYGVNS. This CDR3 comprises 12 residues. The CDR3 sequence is CASSEGGVEAFF. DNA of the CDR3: TGTGCCAGCAGTGAAGGGGGCGTGGAAGCTTTCTTT.

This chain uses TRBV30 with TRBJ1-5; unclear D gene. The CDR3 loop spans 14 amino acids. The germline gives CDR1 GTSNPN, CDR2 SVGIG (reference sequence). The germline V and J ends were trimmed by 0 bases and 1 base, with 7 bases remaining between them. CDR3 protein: CAWSVRVSNQPQHF. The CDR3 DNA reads TGTGCCTGGAGTGTACGGGTCAGCAATCAGCCCCAGCATTTT.

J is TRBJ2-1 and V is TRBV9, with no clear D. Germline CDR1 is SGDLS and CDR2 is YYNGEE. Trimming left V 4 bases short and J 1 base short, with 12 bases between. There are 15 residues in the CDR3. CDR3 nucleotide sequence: TGTGCCAGCAGCAACGGCGGCGGATCCTACAATGAGCAGTTCTTC. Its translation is CASSNGGGSYNEQFF.

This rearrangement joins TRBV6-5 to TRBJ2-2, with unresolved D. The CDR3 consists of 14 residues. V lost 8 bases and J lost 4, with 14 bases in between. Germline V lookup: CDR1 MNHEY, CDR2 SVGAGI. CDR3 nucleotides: TGTGCCAGCCGAAGTGACGTGGGCACCGGGGAGCTGTTTTTT. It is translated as CASRSDVGTGELFF.

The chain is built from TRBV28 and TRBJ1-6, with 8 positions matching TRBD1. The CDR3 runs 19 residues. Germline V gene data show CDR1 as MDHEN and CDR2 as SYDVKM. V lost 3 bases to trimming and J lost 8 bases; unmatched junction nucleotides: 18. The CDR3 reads CASSFSWQGAPSRHSPLHF. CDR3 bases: TGTGCCAGCAGTTTTAGTTGGCAGGGGGCCCCTAGTCGGCATTCACCCCTCCACTTT.

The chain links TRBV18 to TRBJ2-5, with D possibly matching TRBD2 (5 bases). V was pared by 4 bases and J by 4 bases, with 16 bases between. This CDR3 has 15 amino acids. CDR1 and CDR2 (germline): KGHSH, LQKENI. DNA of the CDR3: TGTGCCAGCTCACTAGCGAGGAGGTTAGGAGAGACCCAGTACTTC. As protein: CASSLARRLGETQYF. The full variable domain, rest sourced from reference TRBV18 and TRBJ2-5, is NAGVMQNPRHLVRRRGQEARLRCSPMKGHSHVYWYRQLPEEGLKFMVYLQKENIIDESGMPKERFSAEFPKEGPSILRIQQVVRGDSAAYFCASSLARRLGETQYFGPGTRLLVL.

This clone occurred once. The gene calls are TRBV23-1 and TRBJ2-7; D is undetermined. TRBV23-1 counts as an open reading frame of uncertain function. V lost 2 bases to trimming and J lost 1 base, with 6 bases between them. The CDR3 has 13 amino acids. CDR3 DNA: TGCGCCAGCAGTCAAGAGAGGTCCTACGAGCAGTACTTC. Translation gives CASSQERSYEQYF.

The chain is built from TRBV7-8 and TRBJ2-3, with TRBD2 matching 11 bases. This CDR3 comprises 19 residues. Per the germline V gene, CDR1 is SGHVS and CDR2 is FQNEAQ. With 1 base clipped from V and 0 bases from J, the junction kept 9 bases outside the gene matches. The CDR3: CASSLVSGRAGGSTDTQYF. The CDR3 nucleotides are TGTGCCAGCAGCTTAGTTAGCGGGAGGGCCGGGGGAAGCACAGATACGCAGTATTTT.

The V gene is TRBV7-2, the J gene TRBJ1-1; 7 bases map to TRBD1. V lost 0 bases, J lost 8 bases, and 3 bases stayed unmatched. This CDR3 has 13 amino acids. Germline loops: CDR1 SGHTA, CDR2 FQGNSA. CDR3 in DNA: TGTGCCAGCAGCTTAGCGCGAGGGGGCGAAGCTTTCTTT. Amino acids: CASSLARGGEAFF.

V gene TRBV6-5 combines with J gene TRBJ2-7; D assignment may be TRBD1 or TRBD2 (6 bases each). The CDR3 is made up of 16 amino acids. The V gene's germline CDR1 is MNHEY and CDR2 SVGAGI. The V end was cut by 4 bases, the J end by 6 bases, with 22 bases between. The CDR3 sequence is CASSSWRGAYPSEQYF. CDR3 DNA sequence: TGTGCCAGCAGTTCCTGGAGGGGGGCTTACCCTAGCGAGCAGTACTTC.

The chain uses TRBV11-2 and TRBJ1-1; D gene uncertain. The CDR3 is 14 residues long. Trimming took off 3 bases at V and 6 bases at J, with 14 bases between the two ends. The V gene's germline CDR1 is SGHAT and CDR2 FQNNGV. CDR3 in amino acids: CASSFRGAGSEAFF. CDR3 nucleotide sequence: TGTGCCAGCAGCTTCCGGGGAGCAGGCTCTGAAGCTTTCTTT.

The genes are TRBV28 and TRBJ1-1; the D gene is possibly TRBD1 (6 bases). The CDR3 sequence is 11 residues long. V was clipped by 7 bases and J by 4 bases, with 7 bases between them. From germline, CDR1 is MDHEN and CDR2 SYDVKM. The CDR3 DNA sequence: TGTGCCAGCAAAGGGGGCACTGAAGCTTTCTTT. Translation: CASKGGTEAFF.

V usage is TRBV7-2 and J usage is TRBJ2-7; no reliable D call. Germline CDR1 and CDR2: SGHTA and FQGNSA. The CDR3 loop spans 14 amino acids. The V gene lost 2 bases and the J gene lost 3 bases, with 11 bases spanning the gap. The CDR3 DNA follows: TGTGCCAGCAGCTTACGGAGCAGCTACTACGAGCAGTACTTC. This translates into CASSLRSSYYEQYF.

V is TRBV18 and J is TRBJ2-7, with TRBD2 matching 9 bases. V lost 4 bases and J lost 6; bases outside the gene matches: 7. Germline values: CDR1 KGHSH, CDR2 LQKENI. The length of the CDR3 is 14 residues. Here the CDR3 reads CASSLASGEGEQYF. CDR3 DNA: TGTGCCAGCTCACTGGCTAGCGGGGAGGGCGAGCAGTACTTC.

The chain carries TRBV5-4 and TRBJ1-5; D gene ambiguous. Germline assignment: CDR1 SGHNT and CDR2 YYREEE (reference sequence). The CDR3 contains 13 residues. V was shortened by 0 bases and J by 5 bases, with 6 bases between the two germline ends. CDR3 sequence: CASSLEGHQPQHF. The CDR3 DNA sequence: TGTGCCAGCAGCTTGGAAGGGCATCAGCCCCAGCATTTT.

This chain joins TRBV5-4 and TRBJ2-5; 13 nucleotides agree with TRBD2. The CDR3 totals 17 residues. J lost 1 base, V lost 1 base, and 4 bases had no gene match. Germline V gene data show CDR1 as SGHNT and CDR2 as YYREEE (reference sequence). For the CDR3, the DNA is TGTGCCAGCAGCTTGACCGGACTAGCGGGAGCCCAAGAGACCCAGTACTTC. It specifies CASSLTGLAGAQETQYF.

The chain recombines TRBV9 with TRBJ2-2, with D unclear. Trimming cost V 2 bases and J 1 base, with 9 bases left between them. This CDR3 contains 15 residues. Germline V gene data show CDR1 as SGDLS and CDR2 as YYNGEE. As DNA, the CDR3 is TGTGCCAGCAGCGTGCCGCCGGTGAACACCGGGGAGCTGTTTTTT. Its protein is CASSVPPVNTGELFF.

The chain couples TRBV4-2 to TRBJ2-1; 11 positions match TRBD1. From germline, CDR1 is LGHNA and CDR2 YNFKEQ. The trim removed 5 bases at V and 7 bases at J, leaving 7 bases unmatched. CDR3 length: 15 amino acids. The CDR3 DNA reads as TGTGCCAGCAGCAGCCGGGACAGGGGGACGAATGAGCAGTTCTTC. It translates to CASSSRDRGTNEQFF.

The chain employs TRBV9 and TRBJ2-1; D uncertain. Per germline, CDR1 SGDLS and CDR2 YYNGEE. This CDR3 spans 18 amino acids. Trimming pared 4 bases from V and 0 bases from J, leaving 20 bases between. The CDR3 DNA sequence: TGTGCCAGCAGCCGCGGTGGGTGGGCTCCCGGCTCCTACAATGAGCAGTTCTTC. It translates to CASSRGGWAPGSYNEQFF.

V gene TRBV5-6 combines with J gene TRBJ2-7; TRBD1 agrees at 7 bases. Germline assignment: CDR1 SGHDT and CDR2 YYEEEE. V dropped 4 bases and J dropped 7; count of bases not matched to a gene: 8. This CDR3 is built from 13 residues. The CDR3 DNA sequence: TGTGCCAGCAGCCTACCGACAGGGCGGGAGCAGTACTTC. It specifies CASSLPTGREQYF. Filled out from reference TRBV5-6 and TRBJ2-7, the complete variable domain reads DAGVTQSPTHLIKTRGQQVTLRCSPKSGHDTVSWYQQALGQGPQFIFQYYEEEERQRGNFPDRFSGHQFPNYSSELNVNALLLGDSALYLCASSLPTGREQYFGPGTRLTVT.

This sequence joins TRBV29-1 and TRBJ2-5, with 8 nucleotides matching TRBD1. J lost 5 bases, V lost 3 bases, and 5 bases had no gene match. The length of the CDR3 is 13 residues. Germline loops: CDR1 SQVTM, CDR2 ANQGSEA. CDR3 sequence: CSVDDRGWETQYF. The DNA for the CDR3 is TGCAGCGTTGACGACAGGGGATGGGAGACCCAGTACTTC.

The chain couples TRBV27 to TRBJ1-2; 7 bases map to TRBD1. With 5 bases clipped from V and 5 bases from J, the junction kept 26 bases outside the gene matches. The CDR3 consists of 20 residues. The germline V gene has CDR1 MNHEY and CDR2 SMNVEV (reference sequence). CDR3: CASSPYTPHTDRRGLYGYTF. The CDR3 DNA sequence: TGTGCCAGCAGTCCCTATACCCCCCACACGGACAGAAGGGGGCTTTATGGCTACACCTTC.